The 6 T cell receptor beta chains reported below all come from one sample, sequenced in a study of cytomegalovirus exposure and HLA in healthy donors. It was with 60 Vbeta and 13 Jbeta primers that the PCR ran. TCRdb keeps only in-frame clones here, not all; method: immunoSEQ multiplex PCR. The sample totals roughly 77,000 clones. The sequencing input was PBMCs. The receptors originated from a female donor in good health and CMV-seropositive.

The chain has TRBV29-1 and TRBJ1-1, with D unresolved. The CDR3 sequence is 12 residues long. Germline CDR1 reads SQVTM; CDR2 reads ANQGSEA. Trimming removed 4 bases at V and 1 base at J, with 7 bases between. The CDR3 nucleotides are TGCAGCGTTGCCCGGGGGAACACTGAAGCTTTCTTT. This codes for CSVARGNTEAFF.

The gene calls are TRBV10-3 and TRBJ2-5; the D gene is possibly TRBD1 (5 bases). The V gene's germline CDR1 is ENHRY and CDR2 SYGVKD. V was pared by 4 bases and J by 4 bases, with 7 bases between. The CDR3 contains 12 residues. The chain's CDR3 is CAISVGAETQYF. CDR3 nucleotides: TGTGCCATCAGTGTAGGGGCAGAGACCCAGTACTTC.

The chain is built from TRBV2 and TRBJ1-4, with 9 bases matching TRBD1. CDR3 size: 15 residues. With V trimmed by 6 bases and J by 4 bases, 6 bases remained unmatched. The germline V gene encodes CDR1 SNHLY and CDR2 FYNNEI. CDR3 in amino acids: CASREQGADNEKLFF. The CDR3 nucleotides are TGTGCCAGCAGAGAACAGGGGGCGGATAATGAAAAACTGTTTTTT. Looking up the rest from reference TRBV2 and TRBJ1-4 gives the full variable domain: EPEVTQTPSHQVTQMGQEVILRCVPISNHLYFYWYRQILGQKVEFLVSFYNNEISEKSEIFDDQFSVERPDGSNFTLKIRSTKLEDSAMYFCASREQGADNEKLFFGSGTQLSVL.

The gene calls are TRBV18 and TRBJ1-1, with D uncertain. The germline V gene encodes CDR1 KGHSH and CDR2 LQKENI. The CDR3 totals 12 residues. Deletions cut 2 bases from V and 11 bases from J, with 12 bases between. The CDR3, as DNA: TGTGCCAGCTCACCAGACGGCGGTTGGGCTTTCTTT. Protein: CASSPDGGWAFF. The complete variable domain, with remaining parts taken from reference TRBV18 and TRBJ1-1, reads NAGVMQNPRHLVRRRGQEARLRCSPMKGHSHVYWYRQLPEEGLKFMVYLQKENIIDESGMPKERFSAEFPKEGPSILRIQQVVRGDSAAYFCASSPDGGWAFFGQGTRLTVV.

This chain links TRBV9 with TRBJ1-5; 7 nucleotides line up with TRBD1. There are 16 residues in the CDR3. V lost 7 bases, J lost 7 bases, and 17 bases stayed unmatched. Germline V gene data show CDR1 as SGDLS and CDR2 as YYNGEE. The chain's CDR3 is CASFTGIRQGLQPQHF. CDR3 DNA: TGTGCCAGCTTTACGGGGATTCGACAGGGTCTCCAGCCCCAGCATTTT.

The DNA of the CDR3 is TGTGCCAGCAGCGCGAGGGACACCCTCACAGATACGCAGTATTTT. This encodes CASSARDTLTDTQYF. The gene calls are TRBV9 and TRBJ2-3; a possible D gene is TRBD1 (6 bases). The CDR3 extends over 15 amino acids. Trimming removed 3 bases at V and 2 bases at J, with 13 bases between. Germline V gene data show CDR1 as SGDLS and CDR2 as YYNGEE.